These 15 T cell receptor beta chains share one sample of origin, sequenced in a study of OX40 agonist ivuxolimab in advanced cancers. The data were produced by immunoSEQ multiplex PCR, yet TCRdb's version contains in-frame clones alone and is incomplete. The table lists 100,000 or so clones, 70% to 90% of them singletons. The sample in question was CD4+ or CD8+ T cells sorted from blood, obtained in a trial of the OX40 agonist ivuxolimab. The origin of the receptors is an adult with an advanced solid tumor such as melanoma, head and neck, liver or kidney cancer.

The rearrangement links TRBV23-1 to TRBJ2-2; D is perhaps TRBD1 or TRBD2 (5 bases each). TRBV23-1 counts as an open reading frame of uncertain function. V was trimmed by 2 bases and J by 4 bases, leaving 23 bases between them. CDR3 size: 19 residues. CDR3 bases: TGCGCCAGCAGTCAAACCAACCTGAACCGGGACGGTGGCACCGGGGAGCTGTTTTTT. This codes for CASSQTNLNRDGGTGELFF.

The rearrangement uses TRBV6-5 and TRBJ2-2; D remains unclear. Germline loops: CDR1 MNHEY, CDR2 SVGAGI. This CDR3 has 11 residues. Trimming took off 6 bases at V and 6 bases at J, with 5 bases between the two ends. The DNA for the CDR3 is TGTGCCAGCAGATCAGCCGGGGAGCTGTTTTTT. This sequence encodes CASRSAGELFF.

V gene TRBV5-4 combines with J gene TRBJ2-2, with a weak D call TRBD1 (5 bases). V lost 5 bases, J lost 8 bases, and 16 bases lay in between. Germline CDR1 is SGHNT and CDR2 is YYREEE (reference sequence). The CDR3 is 14 amino acids. The CDR3 here is CASRSAGSTGELFF. The CDR3 region has the DNA TGTGCCAGCAGATCGGCAGGGTCGACGGGGGAGCTGTTTTTT.

The chain is built from TRBV5-6 and TRBJ2-7; 8 bases match TRBD2. In germline, CDR1 is SGHDT, CDR2 YYEEEE. The J segment lost 3 bases and the V segment lost 0 bases, leaving 8 bases of the junction unmatched. The CDR3 runs to 16 residues. DNA for the CDR3: TGTGCCAGCAGCTTGGAGGCAGGGACTAGACGCTACGAGCAGTACTTC. Protein: CASSLEAGTRRYEQYF.

Notes on this clone: At one end, the junction sequence differs from germline, possibly due to a read error. Other DNA variants within this sample encode the same CDR3. The V call is TRBV30, the J call TRBJ2-5; D might be TRBD1 (6 bases). The CDR3 runs 15 residues. Germline CDR1 and CDR2: GTSNPN and SVGIG (reference sequence). CDR3 region: CAWSPYNRVSETQYF. The CDR3 bases are TGTGCTTGGAGTCCCTATAACAGGGTATCAGAGACCCAGTACTTC.

The chain carries TRBV5-4 and TRBJ1-1; no firm D call. CDR1 SGHNT and CDR2 YYREEE come from the germline V gene (reference sequence). The CDR3 has 11 residues. The V end was cut by 0 bases, the J end by 7 bases, with 4 bases between. The CDR3 is CASSLGSEAFF. The CDR3 DNA reads TGTGCCAGCAGCTTGGGCAGTGAAGCTTTCTTT.

This clone was seen just once. This chain connects TRBV14 to TRBJ2-7; D remains ambiguous. Trimming stripped 3 bases from V and 3 bases from J, with 9 bases between. The CDR3 is 13 amino acids. The germline CDR1 and CDR2 sequences are SGHDN and FVKESK. The CDR3: CASSQILDYEQYF. The CDR3 nucleotides are TGTGCCAGCAGCCAGATTCTAGACTACGAGCAGTACTTC.

Turning to this clone: The sample holds other DNA sequences that translate to the same CDR3. The chain carries TRBV6-5 and TRBJ2-7; 12 bases fit TRBD2. V trimming: 2 bases; J trimming: 1 base; junction bases outside the gene matches: 0. Germline V gives CDR1 MNHEY, CDR2 SVGAGI. The CDR3 extends over 15 amino acids. CDR3 amino acids: CASSYGLAGSYEQYF. CDR3 nucleotides: TGTGCCAGCAGTTACGGACTAGCGGGGTCCTACGAGCAGTACTTC.

The gene calls are TRBV6-5 and TRBJ1-1, with a tentative D call TRBD1 (6 bases). Deletions cut 7 bases from V and 0 bases from J, with 15 bases between. The CDR3 length is 15 residues. Per the germline V gene, CDR1 is MNHEY and CDR2 is SVGAGI. This CDR3 reads CASTKQGHLNTEAFF. DNA of the CDR3: TGTGCCAGCACCAAGCAGGGACACTTGAACACTGAAGCTTTCTTT.

The chain uses TRBV28 and TRBJ2-7; no clear D gene. Trimming cost V 1 base and J 3 bases, with 13 bases left between them. CDR3 length: 15 amino acids. Germline values: CDR1 MDHEN, CDR2 SYDVKM. The CDR3 sequence is CASSLLSGDLYEQYF. For the CDR3, the DNA is TGTGCCAGCAGTTTATTATCAGGAGACCTCTACGAGCAGTACTTC.

CDR3 bases: TGTGCCAGTAGTATAGGGGGGTGGCGCGAGAATCAGCCCCAGCATTTT. It codes for CASSIGGWRENQPQHF. The chain uses TRBV19 and TRBJ1-5, with D possibly TRBD1 on 5 matching bases. This CDR3 contains 16 residues. V was clipped by 1 base and J by 4 bases, with 14 bases between them. Germline V gene sequence: CDR1 LNHDA, CDR2 SQIVND (reference sequence). The whole variable domain, remainder taken from reference TRBV19 and TRBJ1-5, is DGGITQSPKYLFRKEGQNVTLSCEQNLNHDAMYWYRQDPGQGLRLIYYSQIVNDFQKGDIAEGYSVSREKKESFPLTVTSAQKNPTAFYLCASSIGGWRENQPQHFGDGTRLSIL.

The chain employs TRBV27 and TRBJ2-3; D uncertain. The CDR3 sequence is 13 residues long. Deletions cut 2 bases from V and 1 base from J, with 4 bases between. Germline-derived CDR1 and CDR2 are MNHEY and SMNVEV (reference sequence). CDR3 in amino acids: CASSLIGTDTQYF. The CDR3 DNA is TGTGCCAGCAGTTTAATTGGCACAGATACGCAGTATTTT.

This sequence joins TRBV15 and TRBJ1-5; unclear D gene. Per germline, CDR1 LNHNV and CDR2 YYDKDF (reference sequence). The CDR3 is 14 residues long. Trimming removed 3 bases at V and 1 base at J, with 7 bases between. CDR3 region: CATSRVRSNQPQHF. CDR3 DNA: TGTGCCACCAGCAGGGTTAGGAGCAATCAGCCCCAGCATTTT.

This clone was detected only a few times. This chain uses TRBV20-1 with TRBJ2-3; unclear D gene. From germline, CDR1 is DFQATT and CDR2 SNEGSKA (reference sequence). This CDR3 contains 10 residues. V lost 0 bases to trimming and J lost 7 bases, with 2 bases between them. The CDR3 loop is CSARENTQYF. DNA of the CDR3: TGCAGTGCTAGAGAAAATACGCAGTATTTT.

The genes are TRBV28 and TRBJ2-7; perhaps D is TRBD1 or TRBD2 (6 bases each). This CDR3 is built from 16 residues. Germline V gene lookup returns CDR1 MDHEN and CDR2 SYDVKM. V was pared by 6 bases and J by 4 bases, with 22 bases between. The CDR3 sequence: CASSTSRGQALYEQYF. Here the CDR3 DNA reads TGTGCCAGCAGCACCTCACGGGGGCAGGCCCTATACGAGCAGTACTTC.